The clone carrying this T cell receptor (beta chain) was seen ten or more times. Its antigen is as yet unknown. Ophthalmopathy was moderately-to-severely active, CAS at least 3, NOSPECS at least 4, lasting under 3 months. Diagnoses were established from clinical symptoms, serum thyroxine, TRAb, thyroid ultrasound and orbital computed tomography. This specimen comes from a study of Graves' ophthalmopathy and Graves' hyperthyroidism. Study conclusions and caveats: Most expanded clonotypes in thyroid above 0.001 frequency also showed up in blood.

TCR beta CDR3 amplification used RNA transcripts. HTBI primers were employed in first-round RT-PCR, then a second-round multiplex PCR followed. TCRdb processed the multiplex PCR reads anew with MiXCR; each CDR3 protein has one entry. The repertoire has around 340,000 distinct CDR3 sequences, about a sixth of them found once; the top ten carry roughly 12%. This CDR3 region has 15 residues. Looked up from germline, CDR1 is SGHRS and CDR2 is YFSETQ. J was trimmed by 3 bases and V by 0 bases; bases with no gene match: 4. This chain links TRBV5-1 with TRBJ2-7, with TRBD2 matching over 9 bases. Input material: peripheral blood. The receptor comes from an adult man with Graves' ophthalmopathy. CDR3 nucleotide sequence: TGCGCCAGCAGCTTGGAGGGACTAGCTTTCTACGAGCAGTACTTC. Protein sequence: CASSLEGLAFYEQYF.